This T cell receptor (beta chain) was recorded in a study of cytomegalovirus exposure and HLA in healthy donors. Study details: A later analysis reported the 120 or so validation repertoires used the same platform as the 666 first-cohort repertoires. Whole-study results and caveats: The tendency of first-cohort TCR clusters to co-occur in the 130 or so validation repertoires was identified by a subsequent analysis. Testing in vitro showed three CMV-associated chains specific for CMV antigens.

The CDR3 runs to 14 residues. In germline, CDR1 is SGHTS, CDR2 YDEGEE. V dropped 4 bases and J dropped 1 base, with 12 bases sitting between them. The donors were members of the validation cohort comprising approximately 110 subjects, separate from the roughly 700-subject first cohort. Profiled with immunoSEQ multiplex PCR; TCRdb holds only in-frame clones, not every one. The data contain hundreds of thousands of clones, roughly 87% of them singletons. Of note for this clone: Antigen: not known.

This rearrangement joins TRBV5-8 to TRBJ2-7; a possible D gene is TRBD2 (5 bases). This clonotype was sampled from a woman younger than 35 in good health and CMV-seropositive. Sequencing used PBMCs. For the CDR3, the DNA is TGTGCCAGCAGCCTGAGGGTAGCGTCCTACGAGCAGTACTTC. Translating gives CASSLRVASYEQYF. Together with reference TRBV5-8 and TRBJ2-7, the CDR3 gives the full variable domain: EAGVTQSPTHLIKTRGQQATLRCSPISGHTSVYWYQQALGLGLQFLLWYDEGEERNRGNFPPRFSGRQFPNYSSELNVNALELEDSALYLCASSLRVASYEQYFGPGTRLTVT.